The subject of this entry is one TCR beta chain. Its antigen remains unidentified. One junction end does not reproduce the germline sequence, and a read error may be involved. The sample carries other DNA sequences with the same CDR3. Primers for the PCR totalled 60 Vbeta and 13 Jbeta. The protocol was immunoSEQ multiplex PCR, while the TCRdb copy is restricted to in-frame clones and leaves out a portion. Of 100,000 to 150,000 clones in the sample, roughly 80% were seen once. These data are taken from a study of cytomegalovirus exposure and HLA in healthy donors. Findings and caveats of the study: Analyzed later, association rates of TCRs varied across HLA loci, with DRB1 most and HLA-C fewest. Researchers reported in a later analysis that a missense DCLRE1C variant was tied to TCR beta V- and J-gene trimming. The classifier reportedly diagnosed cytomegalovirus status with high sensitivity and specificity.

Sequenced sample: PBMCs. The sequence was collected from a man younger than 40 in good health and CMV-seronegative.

CDR3 sequence reads: CAWSRDSSSEAFF. Written as DNA, the CDR3 is TGTGCCTGGAGTCGGGACAGTTCGAGTGAAGCCTTCTTT. This rearrangement joins TRBV30 to TRBJ1-1, with TRBD1 matching 7 bases. This CDR3 has 13 amino acids. Germline V gives CDR1 GTSNPN, CDR2 SVGIG (reference sequence).